One sample yielded the 18 T cell receptor beta chains listed below, sequenced in a study of blood T cell repertoires in COVID-19. Generated by immunoSEQ multiplex PCR, the TCRdb table keeps only in-frame clones and is missing some. The sample carries more than 85,000 clones, roughly 87% recorded once. The sequenced sample consisted of peripheral blood. Receptor source: a man older than 75 with acute or convalescent COVID-19.

The chain couples TRBV21-1 to TRBJ2-7; the DNA was not used to check the table's D call, TRBD2. TRBV21-1 is designated a pseudogene. The CDR3 has 14 residues. This CDR3 reads CATPGSGRLSEQYF. CDR3 sequence (DNA): TGTGCCACCCCGGGAAGCGGGAGATTGAGCGAGCAGTACTTC.

The chain employs TRBV7-2 and TRBJ2-5; 11 nucleotides match TRBD2. Germline V gives CDR1 SGHTA, CDR2 FQGNSA. V was pared by 5 bases and J by 5 bases, with 4 bases of the junction left unmatched. CDR3 length: 14 amino acids. Here the CDR3 reads CASSRSGRGETQYF. The CDR3 DNA reads TGTGCCAGCAGCCGTAGCGGGAGGGGGGAGACCCAGTACTTC.

The rearrangement links TRBV24-1 to TRBJ2-2; D is unresolved. The germline gives CDR1 KGHDR, CDR2 SFDVKD. The CDR3 sequence is 13 residues long. V was cut by 7 bases and J by 3 bases, with 8 bases left in between. This CDR3 reads CATRRSDTGELFF. CDR3 nucleotides: TGTGCCACCAGGAGAAGCGACACCGGGGAGCTGTTTTTT.

The J gene is TRBJ2-1, the V gene TRBV4-3; 13 bases fit TRBD2. Germline trimming cut 1 base from V and 0 bases from J; bases unmatched to any gene: 6. Germline V gene lookup returns CDR1 LGHNA and CDR2 YSLEER. The CDR3 totals 19 residues. The CDR3 DNA is TGCGCCAGCAGCCAAGGACTAGCGGGAGGAGGAAGCTCCTACAATGAGCAGTTCTTC. It is translated as CASSQGLAGGGSSYNEQFF.

The genes are TRBV5-4 and TRBJ2-5, with D uncertain. Germline lookup yields CDR1 SGHNT and CDR2 YYREEE (reference sequence). The CDR3 length is 13 residues. V shed 0 bases and J shed 2 bases, with 5 bases lying between them. The CDR3 DNA follows: TGTGCCAGCAGCTTGGGAGCGCAAGAGACCCAGTACTTC. Translation: CASSLGAQETQYF.

The V and J genes are TRBV5-1 and TRBJ2-7, with TRBD2 matching over 16 bases. Per germline, CDR1 SGHRS and CDR2 YFSETQ. The CDR3 is 16 amino acids. The trim removed 4 bases at V and 4 bases at J, leaving 5 bases unmatched. The CDR3 region is CASSVGLAGGQYEQYF. In nucleotides, the CDR3 is TGCGCCAGCAGCGTGGGACTAGCGGGAGGGCAATACGAGCAGTACTTC.

This clone was observed a handful of times. V gene TRBV19 combines with J gene TRBJ2-3; D gene ambiguous. Trimming removed 5 bases from V and 4 bases from J, with 10 bases in between. Germline CDR1 LNHDA, CDR2 SQIVND (reference sequence). This CDR3 is built from 13 residues. The CDR3 region is CASSPVRADTQYF. The DNA of the CDR3 is TGTGCCAGTAGTCCGGTGCGTGCAGATACGCAGTATTTT.

J is TRBJ2-7 and V is TRBV19, with TRBD1 as a possible D gene (6 bases). Per the germline V gene, CDR1 is LNHDA and CDR2 is SQIVND (reference sequence). The CDR3 covers 16 residues. Trimming stripped 3 bases from V and 0 bases from J, with 15 bases between. The CDR3 sequence is CASSIGRRGSSYEQYF. CDR3 in DNA: TGTGCCAGTAGTATTGGTCGAAGGGGGAGCTCCTACGAGCAGTACTTC.

The rearrangement uses TRBV3-1 (or the pseudogene TRBV3-2) and TRBJ2-2, with 7 bases lining up with TRBD2. Germline V gives CDR1 LGHDT, CDR2 YNNKEL (reference sequence). CDR3 length: 16 amino acids. Unmatched junction bases numbered 7, after V lost 1 base and J lost 5 bases. CDR3 amino acids: CASSQVQVGGTGELFF. The CDR3 bases are TGTGCCAGCAGCCAAGTTCAGGTGGGAGGGACCGGGGAGCTGTTTTTT.

V and J are TRBV19 and TRBJ2-2; TRBD1 is a possible D gene (5 bases). CDR3 length equals 16 residues. Germline V gene sequence: CDR1 LNHDA, CDR2 SQIVND (reference sequence). The germline V and J ends were trimmed by 7 bases and 1 base, with 16 bases remaining between them. The CDR3 protein is CASNIGQGRNTGELFF. The DNA of the CDR3 is TGTGCCAGTAACATCGGGCAGGGTAGGAACACCGGGGAGCTGTTTTTT.

This chain connects TRBV18 to TRBJ2-3, with D hard to call. V lost 3 bases, J lost 0 bases, and 10 bases lay in between. The length of the CDR3 is 15 residues. From germline, CDR1 is KGHSH and CDR2 LQKENI. In nucleotides, the CDR3 is TGTGCCAGCTCACCCAACAGTATCAGCACAGATACGCAGTATTTT. This codes for CASSPNSISTDTQYF. The variable domain in full, completed from reference TRBV18 and TRBJ2-3, reads NAGVMQNPRHLVRRRGQEARLRCSPMKGHSHVYWYRQLPEEGLKFMVYLQKENIIDESGMPKERFSAEFPKEGPSILRIQQVVRGDSAAYFCASSPNSISTDTQYFGPGTRLTVL.

The rearrangement uses TRBV14 and TRBJ1-2; a possible D gene is TRBD1 (5 bases). The CDR3 consists of 16 residues. V lost 1 base to trimming and J lost 1 base, with 13 bases between them. Germline V gives CDR1 SGHDN, CDR2 FVKESK. The CDR3 DNA is TGTGCCAGCAGCCAAGGGGGACTAGGATATAACTATGGCTACACCTTC. This codes for CASSQGGLGYNYGYTF. Supplemented by reference TRBV14 and TRBJ1-2, the full variable domain reads EAGVTQFPSHSVIEKGQTVTLRCDPISGHDNLYWYRRVMGKEIKFLLHFVKESKQDESGMPNNRFLAERTGGTYSTLKVQPAELEDSGVYFCASSQGGLGYNYGYTFGSGTRLTVV.

The chain uses TRBV5-4 and TRBJ2-7; no clear D. Looked up from germline, CDR1 is SGHNT and CDR2 is YYREEE (reference sequence). There are 16 residues in the CDR3. Trimming shortened V by 3 bases and J by 0 bases, and 16 bases separated the two germline ends. CDR3 amino acids: CASSSKMKFSSYEQYF. CDR3 in DNA: TGTGCCAGCAGCTCCAAAATGAAGTTCAGCTCCTACGAGCAGTACTTC.

The V gene is TRBV27, the J gene TRBJ2-3; maybe TRBD2 (5 bases). V was cut by 2 bases and J by 3 bases, with 9 bases left in between. Germline assignment: CDR1 MNHEY and CDR2 SMNVEV (reference sequence). There are 14 residues in the CDR3. For the CDR3, the DNA is TGTGCCAGCAGTTTACGGGGTAGGACAGATACGCAGTATTTT. It is translated as CASSLRGRTDTQYF.

This chain links TRBV7-2 with TRBJ2-1; the match to TRBD2 covers 8 bases. V lost 3 bases to trimming and J lost 4 bases; unmatched junction nucleotides: 11. This CDR3 is built from 17 residues. Germline V gene sequence: CDR1 SGHTA, CDR2 FQGNSA. CDR3 loop: CASSFSRLASGYNEQFF. The CDR3 nucleotides are TGTGCCAGCAGCTTTTCTAGGTTGGCTAGCGGGTACAATGAGCAGTTCTTC.

Note on this clone: At one end, the junction sequence differs from germline, possibly due to a read error. The chain has TRBV7-2 and TRBJ1-6, with TRBD1 matching 8 bases. The CDR3 extends over 14 amino acids. CDR1 SGHTA and CDR2 FQGNSA come from the germline V gene. The CDR3 DNA reads as TGTGCCAGCAGCCTCGGACAGGGTAATCCACCCCTCCACTTT. Translated: CASSLGQGNPPLHF.

This clone was observed a single time. This sequence joins TRBV6-2 or TRBV6-3 and TRBJ2-5, with D possibly TRBD1 on 6 matching bases. Germline CDR1 reads MNHEY; CDR2 reads SVGEGT. Trimming cost V 6 bases and J 2 bases, with 13 bases left between them. The CDR3 has 14 amino acids. The CDR3 reads CASSPRGRQETQYF. The DNA for the CDR3 is TGTGCCAGCAGCCCCAGGGGACGACAAGAGACCCAGTACTTC.

J is TRBJ1-2 and V is TRBV28; perhaps TRBD1 as D (5 bases). The germline CDR1 and CDR2 sequences are MDHEN and SYDVKM. The CDR3 totals 13 residues. With 3 bases removed from V and 8 bases from J, the gap between germline ends came to 13 bases. The CDR3 nucleotides are TGTGCCAGCAGTTTTTTACAGGCGGGAGGCTACACCTTC. This encodes CASSFLQAGGYTF.